This T cell receptor (beta chain) was observed in a study of regulatory T cells in long-lasting Graves disease. Study-wide findings and caveats: Those with persistent Graves' had less TCR diversity than newly diagnosed patients.

The J segment lost 7 bases and the V segment lost 1 base, leaving 5 bases of the junction unmatched. Germline lookup yields CDR1 DFQATT and CDR2 SNEGSKA (reference sequence). The CDR3 has 14 residues. Time point indicated: persistent/refractory GD, antithyroid drugs over 5 years with positive TRAb. Extracted PBMC RNA gave rise to the TCR library. EDTA tubes collected 9 to 9.5 milliliters of peripheral blood. In its sample, this clonotype was seen a few times. The antigen is not known. Researchers made TCR beta libraries by using iRepertoire HTBI primers and running Arm-PCR on CDR3 regions. Each CDR3 protein is one row after TCRdb ran MiXCR on the multiplex PCR reads. Of 400,000 to 500,000 distinct CDR3 sequences listed, about 22% are singletons.

This material consisted of peripheral blood mononuclear cells (PBMCs), taken when the disease was refractory, from a patient treated with antithyroid drugs. This receptor was taken from a female donor with Graves disease. The V and J genes are TRBV20-1 and TRBJ2-2; 8 nucleotides line up with TRBD1. The CDR3 DNA sequence: TGCAGTGCTAGAGGGACAGGGATTTTCGGGGAGCTGTTTTTT. This gives the protein CSARGTGIFGELFF.